The 14 T cell receptor beta chains presented below share a single source sample, sequenced in a study of cytomegalovirus exposure and HLA in healthy donors. The PCR contained 60 Vbeta and 13 Jbeta primers. Here immunoSEQ multiplex PCR was the method, and the copy in TCRdb shows in-frame clones only, minus some. The sample has some 62,000 clones; around 87% are singletons. Material: PBMCs. The source of these receptors is a man younger than 35 in good health and CMV-seronegative.

The V call is TRBV6-1, the J call TRBJ1-2; no clear D. The germline gives CDR1 MNHNS, CDR2 SASEGT. The CDR3 has 12 amino acids. Between the trimmed V and J ends, which lost 1 base and 4 bases, there was a span of 4 bases. The CDR3 reads CASSEVSYGYTF. The CDR3 DNA reads as TGTGCCAGCAGTGAAGTATCCTATGGCTACACCTTC.

The chain recombines TRBV7-2 with TRBJ2-2; 9 nucleotides match TRBD2. J gave up 4 bases and V 8 bases, and 8 bases lay outside the gene matches. The CDR3 is 15 amino acids. Germline V lookup: CDR1 SGHTA, CDR2 FQGNSA. In DNA form, the CDR3 reads TGTGCCAGCGGCGGGGGGGCCGGGCGCACCGGGGAGCTGTTTTTT. It specifies CASGGGAGRTGELFF.

The rearrangement uses TRBV15 and TRBJ1-5, with D maybe TRBD1 (6 bases). In germline, CDR1 is LNHNV, CDR2 YYDKDF (reference sequence). The V and J ends lost 4 bases and 7 bases respectively, with 8 bases between them. The CDR3 sequence is 12 residues long. DNA for the CDR3: TGTGCCACCAGCAAGCAGGGGCAGCCCCAGCATTTT. Its protein is CATSKQGQPQHF.

J is TRBJ1-3 and V is TRBV9; 9 bases line up with TRBD1. The length of the CDR3 is 16 residues. With V trimmed by 4 bases and J by 1 base, 6 bases remained unmatched. The V gene's germline CDR1 is SGDLS and CDR2 YYNGEE. The CDR3 loop is CASSSGQGFSGNTIYF. Written as DNA, the CDR3 is TGTGCCAGCAGCTCGGGACAGGGATTTTCTGGAAACACCATATATTTT.

This clone was found once. The rearrangement joins TRBV30 to TRBJ1-6, with D unresolved. Trimming took off 4 bases at V and 10 bases at J, with 20 bases between the two ends. This CDR3 is built from 15 residues. Germline V gene data show CDR1 as GTSNPN and CDR2 as SVGIG (reference sequence). The chain's CDR3 is CAWKFGGLFESPLHF. CDR3 nucleotides: TGTGCCTGGAAGTTTGGTGGACTGTTCGAATCACCCCTCCACTTT.

V gene TRBV15 combines with J gene TRBJ1-1, with TRBD1 identical over 8 bases. Germline V gene data show CDR1 as LNHNV and CDR2 as YYDKDF (reference sequence). This CDR3 is built from 14 residues. V shed 0 bases, J shed 4 bases, and the junction held 1 base outside the gene matches. Here the CDR3 DNA reads TGTGCCACCAGCAGAGATGGACAGGGCACTGAAGCTTTCTTT. Translating it yields CATSRDGQGTEAFF. Drawing the rest from reference TRBV15 and TRBJ1-1, the complete variable domain is DAMVIQNPRYQVTQFGKPVTLSCSQTLNHNVMYWYQQKSSQAPKLLFHYYDKDFNNEADTPDNFQSRRPNTSFCFLDIRSPGLGDTAMYLCATSRDGQGTEAFFGQGTRLTVV.

The chain recombines TRBV28 with TRBJ2-3; TRBD1 agrees at 8 bases. The CDR3 covers 15 residues. Germline V gives CDR1 MDHEN, CDR2 SYDVKM. V was pared by 8 bases and J by 1 base, with 8 bases of the junction left unmatched. CDR3 coding DNA: TGTGCCAGCCTATCAGGACAGGGACGCACAGATACGCAGTATTTT. This gives the protein CASLSGQGRTDTQYF.

A note on this clone: Compared with germline, one end of the junction differs, possibly owing to a read error. The rearrangement links TRBV7-6 to TRBJ1-1; D ambiguous. The CDR3 covers 12 residues. Germline loops: CDR1 SGHVS, CDR2 FNYEAQ. The CDR3 reads CASSSIYTEAFF. CDR3 DNA: TGTGCCAGCAGCTCAATATACACCGAAGCTTTCTTT. Variable domain in full (rest from reference TRBV7-6 and TRBJ1-1): GAGVSQSPRYKVTKRGQDVALRCDPISGHVSLYWYRQALGQGPEFLTYFNYEAQQDKSGLPNDRFSAERPEGSISTLTIQRTEQRDSAMYRCASSSIYTEAFFGQGTRLTVV.

The chain couples TRBV20-1 to TRBJ2-3; D unresolved. With 7 bases removed from V and 4 bases from J, the gap between germline ends came to 9 bases. From germline, CDR1 is DFQATT and CDR2 SNEGSKA (reference sequence). CDR3 length: 11 amino acids. The CDR3 DNA reads as TGCAGTGGCACGAGTGCAGATACGCAGTATTTT. Residues: CSGTSADTQYF.

The chain carries TRBV29-1 and TRBJ1-1; 9 bases line up with TRBD1. The length of the CDR3 is 13 residues. Germline CDR1 is SQVTM and CDR2 is ANQGSEA. With V trimmed by 7 bases and J by 2 bases, 5 bases remained unmatched. The CDR3 loop reads CSAGTGTNTEAFF. The CDR3 DNA reads TGCAGCGCCGGGACAGGGACAAACACTGAAGCTTTCTTT.

V and J are TRBV30 and TRBJ1-1; perhaps TRBD1 as D (6 bases). The CDR3 contains 13 residues. Germline assignment: CDR1 GTSNPN and CDR2 SVGIG (reference sequence). CDR3 residues: CAMRGGSGTEAFF. DNA of the CDR3: TGTGCGATGAGGGGGGGCTCGGGCACTGAAGCTTTCTTT.

The chain is built from TRBV4-1 and TRBJ2-2; 12 positions agree with TRBD2. The CDR3 covers 17 residues. In germline, CDR1 is MGHRA, CDR2 YSYEKL. Trimming removed 4 bases from V and 4 bases from J; junction bases left unmatched: 7. The CDR3 sequence: CASSRGLAGTFTGELFF. The CDR3 DNA sequence: TGCGCCAGCAGCCGTGGACTAGCGGGGACATTCACCGGGGAGCTGTTTTTT.

This chain links TRBV9 with TRBJ2-7, with 9 bases lining up with TRBD1. Germline CDR1 reads SGDLS; CDR2 reads YYNGEE. V lost 4 bases, J lost 0 bases, and 5 bases stayed unmatched. The CDR3 has 15 amino acids. The CDR3 DNA is TGTGCCAGCAGCACCGGGACAGGGAACTCCTACGAGCAGTACTTC. This codes for CASSTGTGNSYEQYF.

The table lists this clone with a few counts. The chain employs TRBV27 and TRBJ2-7; 7 nucleotides align to TRBD2. Germline lookup yields CDR1 MNHEY and CDR2 SMNVEV (reference sequence). The CDR3 consists of 14 residues. After removal of 2 bases from V and 7 bases from J, the junction contained 8 bases not matched to a gene. The CDR3 reads CASSLPNGEGEQYF. CDR3 sequence (DNA): TGTGCCAGCAGTTTACCTAACGGGGAGGGGGAGCAGTACTTC.